This T cell receptor (beta chain) derives from a study of T cell responses to AZD1222 COVID-19 vaccine. Study-wide results and caveats: Spike was spanned by vaccine-associated CD4 TCRs, which were dominant at 160-218 and 743-854. Donors were chiefly white British, with a greater number of females, and clonal diversity was perhaps underestimated. Nearly half of spike-specific TCRs reportedly target variant regions that are unmutated in the B.1.351 and B.1.1.7 variants.

Germline lookup yields CDR1 MNHEY and CDR2 SMNVEV (reference sequence). With 1 base clipped from V and 13 bases from J, the junction kept 11 bases outside the gene matches. The CDR3 loop spans 16 amino acids. Data came from immunoSEQ multiplex PCR; TCRdb stores just in-frame clones and leaves some out. The repertoire holds over 130,000 clones, with approximately 90% as singletons. As concerns this clone: The antigen remains unidentified.

The chain couples TRBV27 to TRBJ1-6; 9 nucleotides line up with TRBD1. The clonotype comes from an adult who received the AZD1222 COVID-19 vaccine. The sequences come from peripheral blood, collected 28 days after the second AZD1222 dose. The CDR3 sequence is CASSLWAGDREAPLHF. In nucleotides, the CDR3 is TGTGCCAGCAGTTTATGGGCGGGGGACAGGGAGGCCCCCCTCCACTTT.